This T cell receptor (beta chain) is drawn from a study of OX40 agonist ivuxolimab in advanced cancers. The wider study: Patients took ivuxolimab, an agonistic anti-OX40 (CD134) antibody.

Method: immunoSEQ multiplex PCR; TCRdb's copy keeps in-frame clones and lacks some. The repertoire holds about 13,000 clones, with 80% as singletons. V shed 1 base and J shed 6 bases, with 22 bases lying between them. The CDR3 has 17 residues. In germline, CDR1 is SGHVS, CDR2 FNYEAQ. General study findings and limits: Low normalized T-cell clonal expansion also characterized some of the nonresponders. On average, a greater number of expanded clones characterised CD8+ T cells relative to CD4+.

Baseline was the first blood sampling point, followed by cycle 4 day 1 and cycle 7 day 1. This clone was seen only once. Its specificity is unknown. This TCR derives from an adult with an advanced solid tumor such as melanoma, head and neck, liver or kidney cancer. Specimen: CD4+ or CD8+ T cells sorted from blood, collected in a trial of the OX40 agonist ivuxolimab. The V call is TRBV7-6, the J call TRBJ2-7; weak D call: TRBD2 (6 bases). CDR3 protein: CASSLEEGGGVPPEQYF. Written as DNA, the CDR3 is TGTGCCAGCAGCTTAGAGGAGGGAGGAGGGGTCCCCCCCGAGCAGTACTTC.